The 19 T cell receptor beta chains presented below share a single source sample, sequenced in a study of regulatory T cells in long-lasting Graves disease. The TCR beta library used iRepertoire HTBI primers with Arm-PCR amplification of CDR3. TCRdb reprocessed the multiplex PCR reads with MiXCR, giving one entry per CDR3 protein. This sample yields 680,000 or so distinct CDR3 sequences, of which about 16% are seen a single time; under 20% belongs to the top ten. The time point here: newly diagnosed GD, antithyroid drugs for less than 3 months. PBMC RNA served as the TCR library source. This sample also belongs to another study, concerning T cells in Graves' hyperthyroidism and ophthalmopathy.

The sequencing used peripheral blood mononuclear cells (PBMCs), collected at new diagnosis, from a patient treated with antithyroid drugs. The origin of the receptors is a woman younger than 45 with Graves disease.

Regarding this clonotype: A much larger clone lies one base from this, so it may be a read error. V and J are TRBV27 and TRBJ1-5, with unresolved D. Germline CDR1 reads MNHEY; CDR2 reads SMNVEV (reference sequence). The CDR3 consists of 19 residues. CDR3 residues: CASSLSREVRRFSNQPRHF. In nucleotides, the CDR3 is TGTGCCAGCAGTTTATCGAGGGAAGTACGCAGGTTTAGCAATCAGCCCCGGCATTTT.

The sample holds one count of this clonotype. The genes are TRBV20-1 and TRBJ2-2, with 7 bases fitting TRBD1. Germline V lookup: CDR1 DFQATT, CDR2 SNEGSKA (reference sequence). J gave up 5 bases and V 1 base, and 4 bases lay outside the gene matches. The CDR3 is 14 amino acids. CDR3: CSARVKGATGELFF. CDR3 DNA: TGCAGTGCTAGAGTCAAGGGGGCGACCGGGGAGCTGTTTTTT.

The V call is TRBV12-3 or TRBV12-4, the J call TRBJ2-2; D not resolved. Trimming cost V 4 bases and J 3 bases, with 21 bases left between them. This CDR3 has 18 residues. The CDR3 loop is CASSSHPSRGEDTGELFF. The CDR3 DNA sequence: TGTGCCAGCAGTTCACATCCTTCGCGAGGAGAGGACACCGGGGAGCTGTTTTTT.

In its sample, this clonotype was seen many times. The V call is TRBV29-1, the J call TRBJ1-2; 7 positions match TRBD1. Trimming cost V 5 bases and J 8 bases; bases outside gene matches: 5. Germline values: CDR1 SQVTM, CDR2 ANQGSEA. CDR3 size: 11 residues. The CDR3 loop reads CSVTGDAGYTF. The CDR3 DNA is TGCAGCGTTACAGGGGATGCAGGCTACACCTTC.

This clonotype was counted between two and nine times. The CDR3 loop reads CASSTRGTDTGELFF. CDR3 DNA: TGTGCCAGCAGCACAAGGGGGACGGACACCGGGGAGCTGTTTTTT. This chain joins TRBV7-3 and TRBJ2-2; weak D call: TRBD1 (6 bases). V shed 5 bases and J shed 3 bases, with 13 bases lying between them. The CDR3 contains 15 residues. Germline V gives CDR1 SGHTA, CDR2 FQGTGA.

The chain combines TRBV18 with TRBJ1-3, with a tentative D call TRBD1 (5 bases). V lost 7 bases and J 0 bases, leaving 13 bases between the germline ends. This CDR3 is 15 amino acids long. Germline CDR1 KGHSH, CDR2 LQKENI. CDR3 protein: CASFPGGLSGNTIYF. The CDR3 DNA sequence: TGTGCCAGCTTCCCCGGGGGTCTCTCTGGAAACACCATATATTTT.

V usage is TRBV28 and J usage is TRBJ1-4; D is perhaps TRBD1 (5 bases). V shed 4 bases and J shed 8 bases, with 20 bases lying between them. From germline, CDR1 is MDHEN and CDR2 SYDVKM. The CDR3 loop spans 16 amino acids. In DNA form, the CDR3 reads TGTGCCAGCAGTTCCCCGGGAGGGACCACCGGCGAAAAACTGTTTTTT. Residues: CASSSPGGTTGEKLFF. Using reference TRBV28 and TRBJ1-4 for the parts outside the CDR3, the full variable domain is DVKVTQSSRYLVKRTGEKVFLECVQDMDHENMFWYRQDPGLGLRLIYFSYDVKMKEKGDIPEGYSVSREKKERFSLILESASTNQTSMYLCASSSPGGTTGEKLFFGSGTQLSVL.

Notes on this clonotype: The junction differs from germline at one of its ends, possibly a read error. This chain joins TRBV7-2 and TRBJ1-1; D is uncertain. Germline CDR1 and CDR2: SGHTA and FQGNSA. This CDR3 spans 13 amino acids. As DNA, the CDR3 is TGTGCCGGCAGCTTAATGGGGTGGACTGAAGCTTTCTTT. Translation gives CAGSLMGWTEAFF.

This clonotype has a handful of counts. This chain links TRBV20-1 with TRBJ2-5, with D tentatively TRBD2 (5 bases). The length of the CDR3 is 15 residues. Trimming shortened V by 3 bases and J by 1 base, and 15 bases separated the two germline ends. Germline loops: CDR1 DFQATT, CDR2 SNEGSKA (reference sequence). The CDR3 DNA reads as TGCAGTGCTAGGGCCCCGGGAATTACCCAAGAGACCCAGTACTTC. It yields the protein CSARAPGITQETQYF.

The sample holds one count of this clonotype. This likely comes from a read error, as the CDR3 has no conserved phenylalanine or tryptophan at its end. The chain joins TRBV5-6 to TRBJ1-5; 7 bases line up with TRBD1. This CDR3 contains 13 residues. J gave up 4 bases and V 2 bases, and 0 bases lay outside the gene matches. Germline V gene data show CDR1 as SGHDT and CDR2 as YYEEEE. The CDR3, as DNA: TGTGCCAGCAGCTTCAGGGGGAATCAGCCCCAGCATCTT. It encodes CASSFRGNQPQHL.

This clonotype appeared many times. CDR3 sequence (DNA): TGTGCCAGTAGTATAGCAGGGTTGGGCAATCAGCCCCAGCATTTT. The encoded protein is CASSIAGLGNQPQHF. The V and J genes are TRBV19 and TRBJ1-5; D is possibly TRBD1 (5 bases). The CDR3 has 15 residues. The V gene lost 1 base and the J gene lost 2 bases, with 9 bases spanning the gap. The germline V gene has CDR1 LNHDA and CDR2 SQIVND (reference sequence).

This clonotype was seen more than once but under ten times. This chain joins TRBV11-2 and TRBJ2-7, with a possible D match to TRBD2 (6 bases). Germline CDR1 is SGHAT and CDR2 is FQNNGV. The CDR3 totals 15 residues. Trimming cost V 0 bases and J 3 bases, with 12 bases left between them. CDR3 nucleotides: TGTGCCAGCAGCTTAGATAGAGGGAGGAACTACGAGCAGTACTTC. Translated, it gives CASSLDRGRNYEQYF.

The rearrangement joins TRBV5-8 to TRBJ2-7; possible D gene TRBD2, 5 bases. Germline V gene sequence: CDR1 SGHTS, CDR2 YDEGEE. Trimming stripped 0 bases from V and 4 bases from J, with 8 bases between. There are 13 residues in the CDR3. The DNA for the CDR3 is TGTGCCAGCAGCTTGGATGGCGGGTACGAGCAGTACTTC. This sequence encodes CASSLDGGYEQYF. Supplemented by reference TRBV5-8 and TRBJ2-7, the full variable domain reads EAGVTQSPTHLIKTRGQQATLRCSPISGHTSVYWYQQALGLGLQFLLWYDEGEERNRGNFPPRFSGRQFPNYSSELNVNALELEDSALYLCASSLDGGYEQYFGPGTRLTVT.

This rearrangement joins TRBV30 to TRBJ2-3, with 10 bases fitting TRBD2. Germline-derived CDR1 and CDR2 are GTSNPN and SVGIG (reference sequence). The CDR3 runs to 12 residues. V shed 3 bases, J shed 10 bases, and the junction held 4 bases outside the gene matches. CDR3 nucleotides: TGTGCCTGGAGAACAGCGGGAGGGCCGCAGTATTTT. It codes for CAWRTAGGPQYF.

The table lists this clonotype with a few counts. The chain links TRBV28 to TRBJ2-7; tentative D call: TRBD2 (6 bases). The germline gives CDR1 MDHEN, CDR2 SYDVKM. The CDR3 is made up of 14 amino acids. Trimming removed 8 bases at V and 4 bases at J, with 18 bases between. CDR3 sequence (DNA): TGTGCCAGCGCGGGGAGACTACTCCGATACGAGCAGTACTTC. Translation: CASAGRLLRYEQYF.

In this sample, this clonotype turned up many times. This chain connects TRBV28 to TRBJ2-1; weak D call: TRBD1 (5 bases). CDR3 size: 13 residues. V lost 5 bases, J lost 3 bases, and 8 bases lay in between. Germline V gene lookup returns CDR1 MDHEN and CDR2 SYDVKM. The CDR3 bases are TGTGCCAGCAGTGGAACAGGCTACAATGAGCAGTTCTTC. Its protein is CASSGTGYNEQFF.

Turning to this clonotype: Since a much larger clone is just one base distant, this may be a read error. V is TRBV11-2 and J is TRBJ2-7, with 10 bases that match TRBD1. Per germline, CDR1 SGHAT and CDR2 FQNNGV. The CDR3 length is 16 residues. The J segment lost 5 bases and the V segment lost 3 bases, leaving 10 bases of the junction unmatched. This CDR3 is CASSFSGTGAGDEQYF. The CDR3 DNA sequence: TGTGCCAGCAGCTTCTCGGGGACAGGGGCAGGGGACGAGCAGTACTTC.

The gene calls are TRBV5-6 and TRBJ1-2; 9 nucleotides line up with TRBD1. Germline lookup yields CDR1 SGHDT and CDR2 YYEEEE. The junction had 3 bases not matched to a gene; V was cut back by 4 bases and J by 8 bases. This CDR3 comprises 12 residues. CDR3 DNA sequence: TGTGCCAGCAGCCAGGACAGGGGAGGCTACACCTTC. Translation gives CASSQDRGGYTF.

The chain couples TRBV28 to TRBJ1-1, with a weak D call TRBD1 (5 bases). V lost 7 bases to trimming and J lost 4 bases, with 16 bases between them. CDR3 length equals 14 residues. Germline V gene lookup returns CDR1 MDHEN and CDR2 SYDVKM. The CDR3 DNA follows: TGTGCCAGCACCCAAAGTTGGGGGGGCACTGAAGCTTTCTTT. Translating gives CASTQSWGGTEAFF.